Listed here are 16 T cell receptor beta chains from one sample, sequenced in a study of blood T cell repertoires in COVID-19. Sequencing used immunoSEQ multiplex PCR; TCRdb keeps in-frame clones, though not all of them. The top ten hold roughly an eighth of the sample, which has over 250,000 clones, about 89% seen once. The sequencing sample was made of peripheral blood. These receptors originate from a woman aged 55-70 years with acute or convalescent COVID-19.

The chain employs TRBV20-1 and TRBJ1-5, with D perhaps matching TRBD1 (5 bases). Deletions cut 3 bases from V and 6 bases from J, with 21 bases between. The CDR3 sequence is 16 residues long. In germline, CDR1 is DFQATT, CDR2 SNEGSKA (reference sequence). DNA for the CDR3: TGCAGTGCTAGTCCCCAGGGCCGTCGTATGGGTCAGCCCCAGCATTTT. This sequence encodes CSASPQGRRMGQPQHF.

The chain is built from TRBV19 and TRBJ1-4, with D uncertain. V was trimmed by 4 bases and J by 0 bases, leaving 12 bases between them. There are 16 residues in the CDR3. The germline V gene has CDR1 LNHDA and CDR2 SQIVND (reference sequence). The DNA for the CDR3 is TGTGCCAGTAGTAGCGGGGAATCTACAACTAATGAAAAACTGTTTTTT. It specifies CASSSGESTTNEKLFF.

The chain joins TRBV7-8 to TRBJ1-2; 8 positions match TRBD1. The CDR3 sequence is 14 residues long. The germline V gene encodes CDR1 SGHVS and CDR2 FQNEAQ. The J segment lost 3 bases and the V segment lost 1 base, leaving 1 base of the junction unmatched. The CDR3 DNA sequence: TGTGCCAGCAGCTTAGAGACAGGGGACTATGGCTACACCTTC. Protein sequence: CASSLETGDYGYTF.

The V gene is TRBV7-2, the J gene TRBJ1-2, with D hard to call. The CDR3 contains 12 residues. V lost 2 bases and J lost 5, with 6 bases in between. Germline V gene lookup returns CDR1 SGHTA and CDR2 FQGNSA. CDR3 DNA sequence: TGTGCCAGCAGCTTATGGACTTATGGCTACACCTTC. It specifies CASSLWTYGYTF.

The V and J genes are TRBV28 and TRBJ2-7; 9 bases line up with TRBD1. Germline V gene lookup returns CDR1 MDHEN and CDR2 SYDVKM. There are 14 residues in the CDR3. Trimming at V came to 5 bases and at J to 10 bases, leaving 12 bases not matched to a gene. The DNA of the CDR3 is TGTGCCAGCAGTCCCCCCCGGGACAGGGCCTATCAGTACTTC. Translation: CASSPPRDRAYQYF.

The chain couples TRBV19 to TRBJ2-7; D not resolved. Germline V gene lookup returns CDR1 LNHDA and CDR2 SQIVND (reference sequence). This CDR3 comprises 12 residues. The V end lost 6 bases, the J end lost 5 bases, and 11 bases lay between the germline ends. The DNA for the CDR3 is TGTGCCAGTAGCCGCACAGTCCACGAGCAGTACTTC. It encodes CASSRTVHEQYF.

The rearrangement joins TRBV7-3 to TRBJ2-7; 13 nucleotides line up with TRBD2. This CDR3 comprises 15 residues. Trimming removed 5 bases from V and 2 bases from J; junction bases left unmatched: 3. Germline lookup yields CDR1 SGHTA and CDR2 FQGTGA. In nucleotides, the CDR3 is TGTGCCAGCAGCCTAGGACTAGCGGGGGCCTACGAGCAGTACTTC. Protein product: CASSLGLAGAYEQYF.

The chain is built from TRBV9 and TRBJ2-1; D is unclear. Germline V gene lookup returns CDR1 SGDLS and CDR2 YYNGEE. The CDR3 has 16 amino acids. V lost 0 bases and J 8 bases, leaving 18 bases between the germline ends. The CDR3 is CASSVASEWRFDEQFF. The CDR3 DNA follows: TGTGCCAGCAGCGTAGCTTCGGAGTGGCGCTTCGATGAGCAGTTCTTC. Looking up the rest from reference TRBV9 and TRBJ2-1 gives the full variable domain: DSGVTQTPKHLITATGQRVTLRCSPRSGDLSVYWYQQSLDQGLQFLIQYYNGEERAKGNILERFSAQQFPDLHSELNLSSLELGDSALYFCASSVASEWRFDEQFFGPGTRLTVL.

The chain carries TRBV4-3 and TRBJ1-5; D gene unclear. V was cut by 1 base and J by 6 bases, with 10 bases left in between. Germline CDR1 and CDR2: LGHNA and YSLEER. The CDR3 runs 14 residues. CDR3 loop: CASSQVPGSQPQHF. Here the CDR3 DNA reads TGCGCCAGCAGCCAAGTCCCGGGAAGTCAGCCCCAGCATTTT.

This clone showed up just once. The CDR3 region has the DNA TGTGCCATCAGCGGCGACGGCTTTCGGGACAGGGGTTTTGAGCAGTACTTC. Amino acids: CAISGDGFRDRGFEQYF. This chain links TRBV10-3 with TRBJ2-7; 10 bases are a match to TRBD1. Germline trimming cut 6 bases from V and 7 bases from J; bases unmatched to any gene: 18. There are 17 residues in the CDR3. Per germline, CDR1 ENHRY and CDR2 SYGVKD.

This sequence joins TRBV4-1 and TRBJ2-3; possible D gene TRBD1, 5 bases. The CDR3 is 14 residues long. The germline gives CDR1 MGHRA, CDR2 YSYEKL. Trimming stripped 0 bases from V and 4 bases from J, with 8 bases between. CDR3 amino acids: CASSQEGRPDTQYF. In DNA form, the CDR3 reads TGCGCCAGCAGCCAAGAGGGGCGTCCAGATACGCAGTATTTT.

The chain couples TRBV27 to TRBJ2-1; the D is unclear. This CDR3 contains 14 residues. The germline gives CDR1 MNHEY, CDR2 SMNVEV (reference sequence). V was cut by 6 bases and J by 4 bases, with 13 bases left in between. The CDR3, as DNA: TGTGCCAGCAGCTTGGTTCGCGGTTACAATGAGCAGTTCTTC. This codes for CASSLVRGYNEQFF.

As to this clone: Sequence at one end of the junction differs from germline and may be a read error. V is TRBV28 and J is TRBJ2-7; 9 bases map to TRBD1. The CDR3 is 11 residues long. Germline V CDR1 and CDR2: MDHEN, SYDVKM. The CDR3 region is CASSKDRGEDF. Here the CDR3 DNA reads TGTGCCAGCAGTAAGGACAGGGGCGAGGACTTC.

About this clone itself: This specimen includes other DNA sequences encoding the same CDR3. The V and J genes are TRBV28 and TRBJ1-1, with TRBD1 identical over 7 bases. The CDR3 loop spans 14 amino acids. The V gene end was trimmed by 3 bases and the J gene end by 1 base; junction bases not matched to a gene: 2. Germline V gene sequence: CDR1 MDHEN, CDR2 SYDVKM. As DNA, the CDR3 is TGTGCCAGCAGTTTGGGACAGAAGAACACTGAAGCTTTCTTT. Its protein is CASSLGQKNTEAFF.

This sequence joins TRBV7-8 and TRBJ1-4, with D possibly TRBD1 on 6 matching bases. V dropped 4 bases and J dropped 8 bases, with 17 bases sitting between them. Germline lookup yields CDR1 SGHVS and CDR2 FQNEAQ. This CDR3 is built from 15 residues. The CDR3 is CASSSLRGGVEKLFF. The CDR3 DNA reads TGTGCCAGCAGCTCCTTAAGGGGGGGGGTGGAAAAACTGTTTTTT.

The chain employs TRBV6-6 and TRBJ2-5; the match to TRBD2 covers 9 bases. The CDR3 spans 16 residues. Trimming at V came to 0 bases and at J to 2 bases, leaving 4 bases not matched to a gene. Per germline, CDR1 MNHNY and CDR2 SVGAGI (reference sequence). CDR3 in amino acids: CASSYSGGGAQETQYF. In DNA, the CDR3 is TGTGCCAGCAGTTACTCTGGCGGGGGGGCTCAAGAGACCCAGTACTTC.